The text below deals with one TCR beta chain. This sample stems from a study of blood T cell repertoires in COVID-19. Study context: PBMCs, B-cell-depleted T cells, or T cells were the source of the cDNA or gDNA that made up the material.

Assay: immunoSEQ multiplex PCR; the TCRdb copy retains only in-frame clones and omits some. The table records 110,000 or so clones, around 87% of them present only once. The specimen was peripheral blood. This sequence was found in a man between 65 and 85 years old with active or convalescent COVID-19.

CDR3 region: CASSPGTSGRIYNEQFF. CDR3 coding DNA: TGTGCCAGCAGCCCCGGGACTAGCGGCCGTATCTACAATGAGCAGTTCTTC. The chain carries TRBV11-2 and TRBJ2-1; TRBD2 agrees at 11 bases. The ends lost 5 bases at V and 3 bases at J; junction bases unmatched: 9. The CDR3 contains 17 residues. Germline lookup yields CDR1 SGHAT and CDR2 FQNNGV. The full variable domain, its missing parts supplied by reference TRBV11-2 and TRBJ2-1, is EAGVAQSPRYKIIEKRQSVAFWCNPISGHATLYWYQQILGQGPKLLIQFQNNGVVDDSQLPKDRFSAERLKGVDSTLKIQPAKLEDSAVYLCASSPGTSGRIYNEQFFGPGTRLTVL.